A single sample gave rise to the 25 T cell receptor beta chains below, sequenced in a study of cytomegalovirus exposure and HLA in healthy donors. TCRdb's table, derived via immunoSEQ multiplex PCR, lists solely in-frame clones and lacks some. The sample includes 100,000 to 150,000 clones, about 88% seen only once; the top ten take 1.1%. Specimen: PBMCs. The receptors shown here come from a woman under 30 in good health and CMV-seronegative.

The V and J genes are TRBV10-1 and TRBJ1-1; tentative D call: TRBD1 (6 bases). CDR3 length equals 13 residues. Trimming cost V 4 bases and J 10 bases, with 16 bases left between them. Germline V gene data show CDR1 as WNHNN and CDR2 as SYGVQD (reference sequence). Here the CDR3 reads CASSGRGARTAFF. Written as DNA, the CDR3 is TGCGCCAGCAGTGGTCGGGGGGCGCGTACAGCTTTCTTT.

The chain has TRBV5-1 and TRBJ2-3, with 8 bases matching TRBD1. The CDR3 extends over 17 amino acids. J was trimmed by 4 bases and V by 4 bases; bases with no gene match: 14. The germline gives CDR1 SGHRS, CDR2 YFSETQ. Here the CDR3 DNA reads TGCGCCAGCAGCCTACTCCGGGCGACAGGGGATCCAGATACGCAGTATTTT. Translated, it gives CASSLLRATGDPDTQYF.

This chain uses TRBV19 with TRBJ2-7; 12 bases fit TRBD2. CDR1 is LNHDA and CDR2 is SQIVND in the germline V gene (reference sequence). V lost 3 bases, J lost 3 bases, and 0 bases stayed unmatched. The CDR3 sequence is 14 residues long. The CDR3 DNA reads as TGTGCCAGTAGTATGGGACTAGCGGGCTACGAGCAGTACGTC. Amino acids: CASSMGLAGYEQYV.

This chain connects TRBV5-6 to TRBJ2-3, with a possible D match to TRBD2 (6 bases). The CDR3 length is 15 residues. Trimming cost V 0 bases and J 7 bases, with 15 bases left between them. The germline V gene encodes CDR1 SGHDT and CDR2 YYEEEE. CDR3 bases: TGTGCCAGCAGCTTGGCCATGGGAGGCGCCTATACGCAGTATTTT. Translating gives CASSLAMGGAYTQYF.

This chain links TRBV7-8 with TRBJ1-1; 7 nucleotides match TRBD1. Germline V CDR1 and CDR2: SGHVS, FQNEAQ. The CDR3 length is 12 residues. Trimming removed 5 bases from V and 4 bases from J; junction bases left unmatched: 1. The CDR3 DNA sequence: TGTGCCAGCAGCAACAGGGGCACTGAAGCTTTCTTT. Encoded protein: CASSNRGTEAFF. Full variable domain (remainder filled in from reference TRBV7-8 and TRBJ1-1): GAGVSQSPRYKVAKRGQDVALRCDPISGHVSLFWYQQALGQGPEFLTYFQNEAQLDKSGLPSDRFFAERPEGSVSTLKIQRTQQEDSAVYLCASSNRGTEAFFGQGTRLTVV.

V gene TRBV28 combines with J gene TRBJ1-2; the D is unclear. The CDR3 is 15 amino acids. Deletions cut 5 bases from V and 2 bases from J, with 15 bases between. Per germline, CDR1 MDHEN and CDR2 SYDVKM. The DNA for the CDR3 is TGTGCCAGCAGTACCCCATTTGCAGGAAACTATGGCTACACCTTC. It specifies CASSTPFAGNYGYTF.

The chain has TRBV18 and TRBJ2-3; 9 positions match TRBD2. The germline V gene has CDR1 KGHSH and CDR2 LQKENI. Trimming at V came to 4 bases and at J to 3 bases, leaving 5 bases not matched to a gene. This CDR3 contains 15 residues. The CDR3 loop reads CASSQGLAGTDTQYF. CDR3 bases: TGTGCCAGCTCACAGGGACTAGCTGGAACAGATACGCAGTATTTT.

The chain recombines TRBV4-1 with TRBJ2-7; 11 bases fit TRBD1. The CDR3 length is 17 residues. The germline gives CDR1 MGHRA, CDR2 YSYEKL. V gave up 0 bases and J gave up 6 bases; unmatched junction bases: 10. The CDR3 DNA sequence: TGCGCCAGCAGCCAAGAGGAAAAGGGGACAGGGGGTTTCGAGCAGTACGTC. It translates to CASSQEEKGTGGFEQYV.

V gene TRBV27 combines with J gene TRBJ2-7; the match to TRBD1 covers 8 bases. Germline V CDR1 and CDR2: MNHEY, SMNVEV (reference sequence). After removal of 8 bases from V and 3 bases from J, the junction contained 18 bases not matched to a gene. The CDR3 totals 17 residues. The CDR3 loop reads CASDDPRSGTGYYEQYV. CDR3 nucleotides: TGTGCCAGCGACGATCCCCGCTCGGGGACAGGTTACTACGAGCAGTACGTC.

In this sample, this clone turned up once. This chain's CDR3 is CASSLARRGRSDEKLFF. CDR3 sequence (DNA): TGTGCCAGCAGTTTAGCCAGGAGGGGTCGCAGCGATGAAAAACTGTTTTTT. The V gene is TRBV27, the J gene TRBJ1-4; perhaps TRBD1 as D (5 bases). V was cut by 2 bases and J by 6 bases, with 19 bases left in between. This CDR3 contains 17 residues. Germline V lookup: CDR1 MNHEY, CDR2 SMNVEV (reference sequence). The whole variable domain, remainder taken from reference TRBV27 and TRBJ1-4, is EAQVTQNPRYLITVTGKKLTVTCSQNMNHEYMSWYRQDPGLGLRQIYYSMNVEVTDKGDVPEGYKVSRKEKRNFPLILESPSPNQTSLYFCASSLARRGRSDEKLFFGSGTQLSVL.

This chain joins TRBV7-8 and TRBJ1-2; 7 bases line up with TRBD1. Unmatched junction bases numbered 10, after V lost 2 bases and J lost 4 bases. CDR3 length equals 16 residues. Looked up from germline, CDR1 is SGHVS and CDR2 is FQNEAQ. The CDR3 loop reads CASSLRGPSLAYGYTF. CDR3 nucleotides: TGTGCCAGCAGCTTAAGGGGGCCATCCCTAGCCTATGGCTACACCTTC.

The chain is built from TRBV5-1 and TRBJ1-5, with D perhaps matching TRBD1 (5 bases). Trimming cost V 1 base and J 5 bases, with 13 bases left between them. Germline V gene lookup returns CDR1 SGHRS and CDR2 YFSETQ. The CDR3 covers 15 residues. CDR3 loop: CASSLSGGWDQPQHF. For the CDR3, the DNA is TGCGCCAGCAGCTTGTCGGGGGGATGGGATCAGCCCCAGCATTTT.

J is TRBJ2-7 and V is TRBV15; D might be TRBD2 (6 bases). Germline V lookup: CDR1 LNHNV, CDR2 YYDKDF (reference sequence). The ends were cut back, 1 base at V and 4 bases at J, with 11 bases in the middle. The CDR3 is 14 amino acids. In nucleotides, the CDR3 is TGTGCCACCAGCAGAGCTCCGGGAGAATACGAGCAGTACTTC. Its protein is CATSRAPGEYEQYF.

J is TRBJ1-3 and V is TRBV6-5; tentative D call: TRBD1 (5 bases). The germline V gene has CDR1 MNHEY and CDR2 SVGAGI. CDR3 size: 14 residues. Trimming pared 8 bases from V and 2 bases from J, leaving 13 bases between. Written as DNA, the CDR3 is TGTGCCAGCTCAACCGACAGCACTGGAAACACCATATATTTT. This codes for CASSTDSTGNTIYF.

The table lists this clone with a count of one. The CDR3, as DNA: TGTGCCAGCAGCCAAGAAAAAAGAAACTTCGGGGGCTACACCTTC. It translates to CASSQEKRNFGGYTF. The chain uses TRBV4-2 and TRBJ1-2; D remains ambiguous. The CDR3 has 15 amino acids. V shed 0 bases and J shed 8 bases, with 16 bases lying between them. Germline V gives CDR1 LGHNA, CDR2 YNFKEQ.

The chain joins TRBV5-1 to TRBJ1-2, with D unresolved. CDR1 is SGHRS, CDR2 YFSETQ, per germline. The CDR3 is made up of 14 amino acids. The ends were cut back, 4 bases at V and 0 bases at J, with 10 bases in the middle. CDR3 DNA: TGCGCCAGCAGCGTGGACGGTTCTAACTATGGCTACACCTTC. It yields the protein CASSVDGSNYGYTF.

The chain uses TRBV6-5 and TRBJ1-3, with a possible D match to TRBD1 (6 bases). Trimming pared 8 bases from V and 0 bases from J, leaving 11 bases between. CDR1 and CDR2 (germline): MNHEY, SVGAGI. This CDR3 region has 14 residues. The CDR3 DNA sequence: TGTGCCAGCTGGGACATTTACTCTGGAAACACCATATATTTT. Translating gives CASWDIYSGNTIYF.

CDR3 nucleotides: TGTGCCAGCTCACTACAAAGGGACAGGGGGAACGAGCAGTACTTC. As protein: CASSLQRDRGNEQYF. The V gene is TRBV18, the J gene TRBJ2-7; 11 positions match TRBD1. Germline V gives CDR1 KGHSH, CDR2 LQKENI. Trimming at V came to 4 bases and at J to 5 bases, leaving 7 bases not matched to a gene. This CDR3 has 15 amino acids.

As DNA, the CDR3 is TGTGCCAGCAACCCCACAGGGGGTCCCAGTCAGCCCCAGCATTTT. Translation gives CASNPTGGPSQPQHF. The chain combines TRBV2 with TRBJ1-5; 8 nucleotides match TRBD1. The germline V gene encodes CDR1 SNHLY and CDR2 FYNNEI. The CDR3 contains 15 residues. V shed 7 bases and J 6 bases; nucleotides not matched to a gene: 11.

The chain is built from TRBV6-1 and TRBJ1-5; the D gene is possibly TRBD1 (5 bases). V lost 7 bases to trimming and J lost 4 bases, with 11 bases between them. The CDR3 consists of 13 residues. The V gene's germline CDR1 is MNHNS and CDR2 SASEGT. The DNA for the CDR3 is TGTGCCAGCATGGAGACAGAGAATCAGCCCCAGCATTTT. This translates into CASMETENQPQHF.

In nucleotides, the CDR3 is TGTGCCAGCCACCCCGACAGGAGCCGATTCCTTGCGAGGCCCCAGCATTTT. Translating it yields CASHPDRSRFLARPQHF. The rearrangement links TRBV28 to TRBJ1-5, with a weak D call TRBD1 (6 bases). V was cut by 8 bases and J by 9 bases, with 29 bases left in between. CDR3 length: 17 amino acids. Germline-derived CDR1 and CDR2 are MDHEN and SYDVKM. Complete variable domain (other parts from reference TRBV28 and TRBJ1-5): DVKVTQSSRYLVKRTGEKVFLECVQDMDHENMFWYRQDPGLGLRLIYFSYDVKMKEKGDIPEGYSVSREKKERFSLILESASTNQTSMYLCASHPDRSRFLARPQHFGDGTRLSIL.

The CDR3 sequence: CASRGEGAGQPQHF. In DNA, the CDR3 is TGTGCCAGCAGAGGAGAAGGGGCTGGTCAGCCCCAGCATTTT. The rearrangement uses TRBV27 and TRBJ1-5; the D gene is possibly TRBD1 (5 bases). CDR3 length equals 14 residues. The V end was cut by 6 bases, the J end by 6 bases, with 15 bases between. Germline loops: CDR1 MNHEY, CDR2 SMNVEV (reference sequence).

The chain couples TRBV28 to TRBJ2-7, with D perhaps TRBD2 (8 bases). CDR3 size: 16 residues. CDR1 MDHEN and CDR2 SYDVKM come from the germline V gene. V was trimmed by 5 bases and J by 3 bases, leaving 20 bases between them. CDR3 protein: CASSPTGLREDYEQYF. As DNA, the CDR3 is TGTGCCAGCAGTCCGACAGGGTTGCGGGAGGACTACGAGCAGTACTTC.

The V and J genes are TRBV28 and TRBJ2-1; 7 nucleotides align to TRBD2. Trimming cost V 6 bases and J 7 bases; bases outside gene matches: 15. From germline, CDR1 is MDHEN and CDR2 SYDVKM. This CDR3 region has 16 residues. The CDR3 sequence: CASSARASGPMNEQFF. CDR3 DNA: TGTGCCAGCAGCGCTCGGGCTAGCGGACCCATGAATGAGCAGTTCTTC.

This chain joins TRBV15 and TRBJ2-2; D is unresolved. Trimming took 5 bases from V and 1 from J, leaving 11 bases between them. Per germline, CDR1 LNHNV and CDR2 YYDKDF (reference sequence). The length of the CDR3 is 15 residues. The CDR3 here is CATSESSRNTGELFF. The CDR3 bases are TGTGCCACCAGCGAGAGTAGCAGGAACACCGGGGAGCTGTTTTTT.